These 2 T cell receptor beta chains came from one sample sequenced in a study of cytomegalovirus exposure and HLA in healthy donors (dated by TCRdb to about 2017). The library was produced with the immunoSEQ multiplex PCR assay. For the multiplex PCR, a mixture combining 60 forward primers for TCR Vbeta segments and 13 reverse primers for TCR Jbeta segments was used. TCRdb obtained this table from immuneACCESS and retained in-frame rearrangements with V and J assigned. These tables miss some clones; where compared with another copy, unresolved V genes account for less than half of the shortfall, and the remainder is unexplained. This sample has about 190,000 clones in its table, and approximately 82% of those were observed once. The ten most abundant clones make up 2.1% of the sample. Sequenced material: PBMCs. The receptor set was obtained from a woman aged 18-35 years in good health and CMV-seropositive.

The chain couples TRBV19 to TRBJ1-1; the D gene is possibly TRBD1 (6 bases). The CDR3 is 13 residues long. Per germline, CDR1 LNHDA and CDR2 SQIVND (reference sequence). The ends were cut back, 6 bases at V and 6 bases at J, with 14 bases in the middle. The CDR3 is CASRERGPPEAFF. The CDR3 coding sequence is TGTGCCAGTAGGGAGCGGGGGCCCCCTGAAGCTTTCTTT.

The gene calls are TRBV9 and TRBJ2-7; possibly TRBD2 for D (5 bases). V was cut by 3 bases and J by 3 bases, with 10 bases left in between. Germline CDR1 and CDR2: SGDLS and YYNGEE. There are 13 residues in the CDR3. The CDR3 loop is CASSETGNYEQYF. The CDR3 nucleotides read TGTGCCAGCAGCGAGACGGGGAACTACGAGCAGTACTTC.